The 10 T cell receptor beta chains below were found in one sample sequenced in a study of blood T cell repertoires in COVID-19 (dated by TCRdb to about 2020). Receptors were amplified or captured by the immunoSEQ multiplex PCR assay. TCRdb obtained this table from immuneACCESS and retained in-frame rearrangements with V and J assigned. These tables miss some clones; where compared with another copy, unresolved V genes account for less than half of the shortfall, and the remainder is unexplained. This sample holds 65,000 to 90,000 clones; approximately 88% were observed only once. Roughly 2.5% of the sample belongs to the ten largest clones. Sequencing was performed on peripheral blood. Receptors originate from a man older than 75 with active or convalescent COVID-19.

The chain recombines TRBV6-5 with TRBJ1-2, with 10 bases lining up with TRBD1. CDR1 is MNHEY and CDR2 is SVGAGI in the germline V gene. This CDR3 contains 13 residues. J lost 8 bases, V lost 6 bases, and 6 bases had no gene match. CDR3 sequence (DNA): TGTGCCAGCAGCGGGGGACAGGGGCGCGGCTACACCTTC. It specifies CASSGGQGRGYTF.

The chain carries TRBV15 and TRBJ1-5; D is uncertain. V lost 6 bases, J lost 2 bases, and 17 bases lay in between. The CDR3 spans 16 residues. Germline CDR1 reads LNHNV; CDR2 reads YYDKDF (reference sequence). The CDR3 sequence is CATSKPEGIGNQPQHF. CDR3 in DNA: TGTGCCACCAGTAAGCCCGAGGGTATCGGCAATCAGCCCCAGCATTTT.

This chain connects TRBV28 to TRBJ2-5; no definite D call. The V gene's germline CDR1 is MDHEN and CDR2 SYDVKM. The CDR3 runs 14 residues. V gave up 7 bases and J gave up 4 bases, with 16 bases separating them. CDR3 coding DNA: TGTGCCAGCACCGCGCTAGTTTTCGGAGAGACCCAGTACTTC. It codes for CASTALVFGETQYF. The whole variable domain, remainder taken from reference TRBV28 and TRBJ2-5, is DVKVTQSSRYLVKRTGEKVFLECVQDMDHENMFWYRQDPGLGLRLIYFSYDVKMKEKGDIPEGYSVSREKKERFSLILESASTNQTSMYLCASTALVFGETQYFGPGTRLLVL.

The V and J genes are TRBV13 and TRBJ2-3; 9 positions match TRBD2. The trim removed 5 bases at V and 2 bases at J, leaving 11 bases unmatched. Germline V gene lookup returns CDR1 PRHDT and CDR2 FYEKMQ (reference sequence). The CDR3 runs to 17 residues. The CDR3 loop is CASSRGRAGGHTDTQYF. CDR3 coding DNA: TGTGCCAGCAGCCGAGGCCGAGCGGGGGGACACACAGATACGCAGTATTTT.

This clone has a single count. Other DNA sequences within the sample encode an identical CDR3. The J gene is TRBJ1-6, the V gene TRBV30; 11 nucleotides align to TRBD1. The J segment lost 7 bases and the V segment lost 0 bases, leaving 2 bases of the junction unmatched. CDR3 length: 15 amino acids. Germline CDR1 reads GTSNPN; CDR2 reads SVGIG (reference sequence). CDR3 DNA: TGTGCCTGGAGTGTTCGGACAGGGGGCAATTCACCCCTCCACTTT. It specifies CAWSVRTGGNSPLHF.

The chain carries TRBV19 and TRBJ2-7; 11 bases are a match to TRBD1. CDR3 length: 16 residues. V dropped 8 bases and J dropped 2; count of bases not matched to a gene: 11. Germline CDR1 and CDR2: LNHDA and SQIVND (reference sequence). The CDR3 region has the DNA TGTGCCAGTGGCACCTTCCGGGACAGGGGGACCTACGAGCAGTACTTC. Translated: CASGTFRDRGTYEQYF.

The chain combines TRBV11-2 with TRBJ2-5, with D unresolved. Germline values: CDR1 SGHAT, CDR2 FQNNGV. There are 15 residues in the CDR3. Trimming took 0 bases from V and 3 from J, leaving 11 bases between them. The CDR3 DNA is TGTGCCAGCAGCTTAGAACGGTTCACAGAAGAGACCCAGTACTTC. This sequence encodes CASSLERFTEETQYF.

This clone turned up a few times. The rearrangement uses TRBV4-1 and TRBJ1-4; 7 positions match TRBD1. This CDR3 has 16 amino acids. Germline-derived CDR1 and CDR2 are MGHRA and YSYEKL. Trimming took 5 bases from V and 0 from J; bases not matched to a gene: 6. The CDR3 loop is CASSLDRDPTNEKLFF. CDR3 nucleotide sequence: TGCGCCAGCAGCTTAGACAGGGACCCAACTAATGAAAAACTGTTTTTT.

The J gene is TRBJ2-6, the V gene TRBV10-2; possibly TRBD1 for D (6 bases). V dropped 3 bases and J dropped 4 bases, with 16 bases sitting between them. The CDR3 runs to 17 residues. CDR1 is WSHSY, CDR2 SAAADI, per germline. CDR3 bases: TGCGCCAGCAGTGACTTCCCGGGTCAGGGGGGGGCCAACGTCCTGACTTTC. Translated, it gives CASSDFPGQGGANVLTF.

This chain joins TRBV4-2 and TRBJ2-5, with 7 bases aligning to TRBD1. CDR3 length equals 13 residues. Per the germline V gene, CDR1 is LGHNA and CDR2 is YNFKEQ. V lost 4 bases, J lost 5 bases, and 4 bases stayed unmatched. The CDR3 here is CASSRRTGETQYF. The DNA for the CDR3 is TGTGCCAGCAGCCGGCGGACAGGTGAGACCCAGTACTTC.